The 21 T cell receptor beta chains reported below all come from one sample, sequenced in a study of T-cell memory formation after mild COVID-19. TCRdb reprocessed the 5' RACE reads with MiXCR, giving one entry per CDR3 protein. The data show 300,000 to 400,000 distinct CDR3 sequences, 21% seen once. Specimen: PBMCs or a T cell subset sorted from them (not recorded which). The receptors derive from an adult woman who had mild COVID-19 (a few samples of this study predate the infection). Cell type and time point are not known.

CDR3 in amino acids: CASSFAGGTGSYGYTF. CDR3 nucleotide sequence: TGTGCCAGCAGTTTCGCTGGGGGGACAGGGAGCTATGGCTACACCTTC. This chain uses TRBV12-3 or TRBV12-4 with TRBJ1-2, with TRBD1 matching over 9 bases. After removal of 3 bases from V and 4 bases from J, the junction contained 9 bases not matched to a gene. The CDR3 contains 16 residues.

This clonotype was found once. This chain connects TRBV12-3 or TRBV12-4 to TRBJ1-2, with a tentative D call TRBD1 (5 bases). Trimming left V 6 bases short and J 6 bases short, with 14 bases between. This CDR3 region has 13 residues. As DNA, the CDR3 is TGTGCCAGCAGCGGACAAGGGTGGGATGGCTACACCTTC. Protein: CASSGQGWDGYTF.

There are a few counts of this clonotype. This chain uses TRBV24-1 with TRBJ2-1; 8 bases match TRBD1. V was clipped by 7 bases and J by 8 bases; unmatched bases: 3. Germline values: CDR1 KGHDR, CDR2 SFDVKD. This CDR3 is built from 12 residues. This chain's CDR3 is CATRDRGYEQFF. The CDR3 coding sequence is TGTGCCACCAGAGACAGGGGTTATGAGCAGTTCTTC.

In its sample, this clonotype was seen a few times. The J gene is TRBJ1-1, the V gene TRBV5-1; D possibly corresponds to TRBD1 (6 bases). There are 14 residues in the CDR3. With 3 bases removed from V and 3 bases from J, the gap between germline ends came to 12 bases. Germline V CDR1 and CDR2: SGHRS, YFSETQ. CDR3 loop: CASSSGPGDTEAFF. In DNA, the CDR3 is TGCGCCAGCAGCTCTGGACCAGGGGACACTGAAGCTTTCTTT.

This clonotype was counted at least ten times. This chain connects TRBV24-1 to TRBJ2-1; 7 nucleotides align to TRBD2. Germline V gene data show CDR1 as KGHDR and CDR2 as SFDVKD. The CDR3 spans 13 residues. Losses at the gene ends were 9 bases for V and 6 bases for J; bases not matched to a gene: 7. CDR3 in DNA: TGTGCCACCTCCACTAGCGTAAGCAATGAGCAGTTCTTC. Amino acids: CATSTSVSNEQFF.

This clonotype was seen more than once but under ten times. The DNA for the CDR3 is TGTGCCTGCAAGCGGTTCTACAATGAGCAGTTCTTC. Amino acids: CACKRFYNEQFF. The chain joins TRBV30 to TRBJ2-1; perhaps TRBD2 as D (5 bases). The CDR3 is made up of 12 amino acids. V dropped 6 bases and J dropped 3 bases, with 9 bases sitting between them. Germline values: CDR1 GTSNPN, CDR2 SVGIG (reference sequence).

This clonotype has ten or more counts. The chain has TRBV6-2 or TRBV6-3 and TRBJ2-7; D not certain. V was cut by 6 bases and J by 2 bases, with 14 bases left in between. The V gene's germline CDR1 is MNHEY and CDR2 SVGEGT. The CDR3 extends over 14 amino acids. The CDR3 region has the DNA TGTGCCAGCAGACGTAAGGGTTTCCCCTACGAGCAGTACTTC. This codes for CASRRKGFPYEQYF.

The gene calls are TRBV5-6 and TRBJ2-7; D is possibly TRBD1 (6 bases). V was cut by 0 bases and J by 2 bases, with 12 bases left in between. The CDR3 contains 15 residues. Germline V gene sequence: CDR1 SGHDT, CDR2 YYEEEE. CDR3 nucleotide sequence: TGTGCCAGCAGCTTGGAGGGGGTTTTGACCTACGAGCAGTACTTC. Protein: CASSLEGVLTYEQYF.

This clonotype has a handful of counts. The chain has TRBV5-1 and TRBJ2-5; TRBD2 matches 10 bases. Per germline, CDR1 SGHRS and CDR2 YFSETQ. J lost 5 bases, V lost 4 bases, and 8 bases had no gene match. The CDR3 consists of 15 residues. The CDR3 here is CASSPRSSGGETQYF. The CDR3 region has the DNA TGCGCCAGCAGCCCGCGGTCTAGCGGGGGTGAGACCCAGTACTTC.

The chain recombines TRBV27 with TRBJ1-4; D is undetermined. The length of the CDR3 is 13 residues. From germline, CDR1 is MNHEY and CDR2 SMNVEV (reference sequence). Trimming removed 7 bases from V and 8 bases from J, with 14 bases in between. In DNA form, the CDR3 reads TGTGCCAGCACCCGGCCGGGGAAAGAAAAACTGTTTTTT. Translated, it gives CASTRPGKEKLFF.

V gene TRBV24-1 combines with J gene TRBJ2-7; D gene ambiguous. The CDR3 sequence is 13 residues long. CDR1 and CDR2 (germline): KGHDR, SFDVKD. V lost 3 bases and J 1 base, leaving 6 bases between the germline ends. Here the CDR3 reads CATSDSASYEQYF. The CDR3 bases are TGTGCCACCAGTGATAGCGCTTCCTACGAGCAGTACTTC.

The rearrangement links TRBV5-1 to TRBJ2-7; perhaps TRBD1 as D (5 bases). Germline loops: CDR1 SGHRS, CDR2 YFSETQ. The CDR3 consists of 13 residues. V lost 4 bases to trimming and J lost 2 bases, with 10 bases between them. CDR3 in DNA: TGCGCCAGCAGCGCGGCAGGGCCCTACGAGCAGTACTTC. It encodes CASSAAGPYEQYF.

The rearrangement joins TRBV29-1 to TRBJ2-7, with TRBD1 matching over 8 bases. CDR3 length equals 15 residues. V shed 0 bases and J 3 bases; nucleotides not matched to a gene: 7. From germline, CDR1 is SQVTM and CDR2 ANQGSEA. Here the CDR3 reads CSVEEEGQASYEQYF. The CDR3 DNA is TGCAGCGTTGAAGAGGAGGGACAGGCGAGCTACGAGCAGTACTTC.

This chain uses TRBV19 with TRBJ2-1, with D unresolved. V lost 3 bases and J lost 3, with 18 bases in between. The length of the CDR3 is 17 residues. The V gene's germline CDR1 is LNHDA and CDR2 SQIVND (reference sequence). The CDR3 bases are TGTGCCAGTAGTATTGCCATCCGTGGGGTCGGCTACAATGAGCAGTTCTTC. Translating gives CASSIAIRGVGYNEQFF.

This clonotype was recorded many times. The V and J genes are TRBV29-1 and TRBJ2-3; possible D gene TRBD1, 5 bases. Trimming removed 3 bases from V and 0 bases from J, with 10 bases in between. The CDR3 is 14 residues long. From germline, CDR1 is SQVTM and CDR2 ANQGSEA. CDR3 nucleotide sequence: TGCAGCGTTGATTTGAGACAGAGCACAGATACGCAGTATTTT. Protein product: CSVDLRQSTDTQYF.

This chain connects TRBV3-1 to TRBJ1-5, with D perhaps matching TRBD1 (5 bases). In germline, CDR1 is LGHDT, CDR2 YNNKEL (reference sequence). V shed 6 bases and J shed 1 base, with 10 bases lying between them. This CDR3 has 14 amino acids. CDR3 nucleotide sequence: TGTGCCAGCAGTCAGGGTGGGAGCAATCAGCCCCAGCATTTT. Translating gives CASSQGGSNQPQHF.

This clonotype was counted a few times. The chain uses TRBV24-1 and TRBJ2-1; no clear D. Per the germline V gene, CDR1 is KGHDR and CDR2 is SFDVKD. Between the trimmed V and J ends, which lost 4 bases and 9 bases, there was a span of 15 bases. The CDR3 has 14 amino acids. CDR3 in amino acids: CATSEPGPQGEQFF. The CDR3 coding sequence is TGTGCCACCAGTGAGCCGGGCCCCCAAGGTGAGCAGTTCTTC.

This clonotype was picked up a small number of times. V is TRBV24-1 and J is TRBJ2-7; a possible D gene is TRBD1 (5 bases). CDR1 and CDR2 (germline): KGHDR, SFDVKD. This CDR3 is built from 15 residues. The V gene lost 4 bases and the J gene lost 2 bases, with 14 bases spanning the gap. For the CDR3, the DNA is TGTGCCACCAGTGACTCCCGACAGATCGCCTACGAGCAGTACTTC. Amino acids: CATSDSRQIAYEQYF.

The sample holds a few counts of this clonotype. The rearrangement uses TRBV6-5 and TRBJ2-7; perhaps TRBD1 as D (5 bases). This CDR3 has 13 residues. Trimming took 7 bases from V and 2 from J, leaving 12 bases between them. The V gene's germline CDR1 is MNHEY and CDR2 SVGAGI. The DNA for the CDR3 is TGTGCCAGCAACAAGGGGTCCCCCTACGAGCAGTACTTC. It translates to CASNKGSPYEQYF.

A few counts support this clonotype. V gene TRBV5-1 combines with J gene TRBJ2-5; 8 positions agree with TRBD1. The CDR3 sequence is 15 residues long. The germline gives CDR1 SGHRS, CDR2 YFSETQ. V was pared by 0 bases and J by 4 bases, with 5 bases of the junction left unmatched. The CDR3: CASSLGQGAVETQYF. In DNA form, the CDR3 reads TGCGCCAGCAGCTTGGGCCAGGGGGCCGTAGAGACCCAGTACTTC.

This clonotype was seen only a few times. The V gene is TRBV7-9, the J gene TRBJ2-3; D possibly matches TRBD1 or TRBD2 (5 bases each). The germline V gene encodes CDR1 SEHNR and CDR2 FQNEAQ (reference sequence). Trimming shortened V by 2 bases and J by 2 bases, and 26 bases separated the two germline ends. The length of the CDR3 is 20 residues. The CDR3 loop reads CASSLSLRGLLLRPTDTQYF. The DNA of the CDR3 is TGTGCCAGCAGCTTATCCCTCCGGGGCCTACTATTGCGTCCCACAGATACGCAGTATTTT.